Below are 8 T cell receptor beta chains sequenced from a single sample in a study of blood T cell repertoires in COVID-19. The assay was immunoSEQ multiplex PCR, and TCRdb's table has in-frame clones only and misses some. This repertoire shows about 400,000 clones, around 87% found once; its top ten account for roughly 2%. Sequences were obtained from PBMCs or T cells enriched from blood (not recorded which). These receptors were collected from a man in his forties in a cohort exposed to, infected with or recovered from COVID-19 (not recorded which).

The V call is TRBV3-1 (or the pseudogene TRBV3-2), the J call TRBJ2-7; TRBD1 aligns across 9 bases. Per the germline V gene, CDR1 is LGHDT and CDR2 is YNNKEL (reference sequence). After removal of 3 bases from V and 5 bases from J, the junction contained 8 bases not matched to a gene. The CDR3 has 15 residues. This CDR3 reads CASSHYRDRDHEQYF. In DNA form, the CDR3 reads TGTGCCAGCAGCCACTACCGGGACAGGGACCACGAGCAGTACTTC.

This clone was found once. The J gene is TRBJ1-3, the V gene TRBV7-2, with unresolved D. The germline gives CDR1 SGHTA, CDR2 FQGNSA. V shed 3 bases and J shed 4 bases, with 13 bases lying between them. This CDR3 comprises 15 residues. The CDR3 spells CASSFDRSPGNTIYF. The CDR3 DNA reads TGTGCCAGCAGCTTCGATCGGTCCCCAGGAAACACCATATATTTT.

The chain has TRBV19 and TRBJ1-1; D call uncertain. This CDR3 comprises 14 residues. Trimming took 7 bases from V and 6 from J, leaving 18 bases between them. The germline gives CDR1 LNHDA, CDR2 SQIVND (reference sequence). CDR3 coding DNA: TGTGCCAGTAAGGTCAAGGGTTCGGGAGCTGAAGCTTTCTTT. This translates into CASKVKGSGAEAFF.

This clone appeared a single time. This chain joins TRBV25-1 and TRBJ1-6; no definite D call. The CDR3 is made up of 15 amino acids. Germline V gives CDR1 MGHDK, CDR2 SYGVNS. V was pared by 7 bases and J by 10 bases, with 20 bases between. CDR3 in amino acids: CASTPGGMSRSPLHF. In DNA, the CDR3 is TGTGCCAGCACCCCTGGCGGTATGAGCAGATCACCCCTCCACTTT.

V is TRBV24-1 and J is TRBJ2-3; TRBD1 aligns across 10 bases. The junction had 2 bases not matched to a gene; V was cut back by 9 bases and J by 0 bases. The CDR3 totals 14 residues. Germline V gene data show CDR1 as KGHDR and CDR2 as SFDVKD. CDR3 coding DNA: TGTGCCACCCGGGACAGGGGTAGCACAGATACGCAGTATTTT. As protein: CATRDRGSTDTQYF.

This clone was counted a single time. The gene calls are TRBV7-9 and TRBJ1-1; D uncertain. V was trimmed by 5 bases and J by 2 bases, leaving 12 bases between them. This CDR3 comprises 14 residues. Germline V lookup: CDR1 SEHNR, CDR2 FQNEAQ (reference sequence). CDR3: CASSPGRINTEAFF. The CDR3 coding sequence is TGTGCCAGCAGCCCCGGGAGAATTAACACTGAAGCTTTCTTT.

This chain links TRBV6-5 with TRBJ2-2; TRBD1 matches 7 bases. V lost 6 bases, J lost 4 bases, and 5 bases stayed unmatched. Germline-derived CDR1 and CDR2 are MNHEY and SVGAGI. This CDR3 spans 14 amino acids. In DNA, the CDR3 is TGTGCCAGCAGGACACAGGGGTCCACCGGGGAGCTGTTTTTT. It specifies CASRTQGSTGELFF.

The V gene is TRBV5-5, the J gene TRBJ1-4, with 9 bases identical to TRBD1. Per the germline V gene, CDR1 is SGHKS and CDR2 is YYEKEE (reference sequence). CDR3 length: 16 amino acids. V gave up 3 bases and J gave up 8 bases; unmatched junction bases: 11. DNA for the CDR3: TGTGCCAGCAGCTCAGAGACCGGGACAGGGTACGAAAAACTGTTTTTT. Translation gives CASSSETGTGYEKLFF.